The source of this T cell receptor (beta chain) is a study of CD8+CD57+ T cells in acquired aplastic anemia. About the study: Quantities of DNA derived from sorted CD4+ and CD8+ cells averaged approximately 3 ug.

There are 17 residues in the CDR3. The V end lost 5 bases, the J end lost 0 bases, and 17 bases lay between the germline ends. Germline assignment: CDR1 SEHNR and CDR2 FQNEAQ (reference sequence). Whole-study findings and limits: CD8+ Simpson's diversity did not differ significantly between patients and controls. Researchers report that approximately 28 CD8+ CDR3 sequences appeared in both patients and controls.

Investigators profiled TCR beta VDJ and CDR3 from genomic DNA template. TCRdb itself ran the reads through MiXCR, one entry per CDR3 protein. The table includes over 150,000 distinct CDR3 sequences, about 53% detected once. Comment on this clonotype: The antigen remains unidentified.

This chain uses TRBV7-9 with TRBJ2-1; D tentatively reads TRBD1 or TRBD2 (5 bases each). Sequencing used sorted CD4+, CD8+, or CD8+CD57+ T cells (not recorded which) from PBMCs. The sequence came from a human donor in good health, serving as a control. The CDR3 here is CASSILGRASSYNEQFF. CDR3 DNA sequence: TGTGCCAGCAGCATCCTGGGGCGGGCGAGCTCCTACAATGAGCAGTTCTTC.